This T cell receptor beta chain was profiled in a study of T cell changes during pregnancy in multiple sclerosis. This clone was seen a single time. V shed 0 bases, J shed 0 bases, and the junction held 14 bases outside the gene matches. The CDR3 has 19 amino acids. CDR1 is SNHLY and CDR2 is FYNNEI in the germline V gene. The method was immunoSEQ multiplex PCR; TCRdb's version includes in-frame clones alone and lacks a portion of them. The table lists 60,000 to 85,000 clones, more than 90% of them singletons. Sequences were derived from peripheral blood, sampled after pregnancy. The TCR sequence derives from a female donor in good health, enrolled as a control in a pregnancy study. The chain joins TRBV2 to TRBJ2-7, with 7 bases aligning to TRBD2. The CDR3 DNA sequence: TGTGCCAGCAGTGAAGCGCTTCTTGGGGAGGGGACCAGCTCCTACGAGCAGTACTTC. It specifies CASSEALLGEGTSSYEQYF.